One sample yielded the 14 T cell receptor beta chains listed below, sequenced in a study of shared clonotypes between healthy human individuals (dated by TCRdb to 2018 to 2020). The library was generated by the immunoSEQ multiplex PCR assay. TCRdb holds this immuneACCESS table with in-frame rearrangements only. Some clones are missing; in checked studies, unresolved V genes explain under half, and the rest has no known cause. The sample records about 680,000 clones, about two thirds of which are singletons. 1.8% of the sample belongs to the ten largest clones. Specimen: memory CD4+ T cells sorted from blood. Interpreted using the paper, the cell subset or site label stands for: CD45RA-negative fraction. These receptors all come from a woman aged 25 to 39 in good health.

The chain couples TRBV2 to TRBJ1-5; D is unresolved. This CDR3 contains 15 residues. V gave up 6 bases and J gave up 2 bases, with 14 bases separating them. CDR1 and CDR2 from the germline V gene are SNHLY and FYNNEI. CDR3 region: CASREQGPGNQPQHF. The CDR3 DNA follows: TGTGCCAGCAGGGAGCAAGGGCCCGGCAATCAGCCCCAGCATTTT. Complete variable domain (other parts from reference TRBV2 and TRBJ1-5): EPEVTQTPSHQVTQMGQEVILRCVPISNHLYFYWYRQILGQKVEFLVSFYNNEISEKSEIFDDQFSVERPDGSNFTLKIRSTKLEDSAMYFCASREQGPGNQPQHFGDGTRLSIL.

V usage is TRBV7-9 and J usage is TRBJ2-5; no firm D call. The DNA end is a closer match to TRBJ2-7, so the J assignment may be wrong. Germline lookup yields CDR1 SEHNR and CDR2 FQNEAQ (reference sequence). The CDR3 runs to 11 residues. CDR3 residues: CASSLSYEQYF. CDR3 bases: TGTGCCAGCAGCTTATCCTACGAGCAGTACTTC.

The genes are TRBV28 and TRBJ1-3; no clear D gene. The CDR3 spans 15 residues. The V and J ends lost 5 bases and 4 bases respectively, with 15 bases between them. The germline V gene encodes CDR1 MDHEN and CDR2 SYDVKM. The CDR3 DNA is TGTGCCAGCAGTACCCGAAGCCTGGGGGGAAACACCATATATTTT. It is translated as CASSTRSLGGNTIYF.

This chain uses TRBV28 with TRBJ2-3; TRBD2 matches 10 bases. The CDR3 runs to 18 residues. Per germline, CDR1 MDHEN and CDR2 SYDVKM. V shed 3 bases, J shed 2 bases, and the junction held 11 bases outside the gene matches. CDR3 nucleotide sequence: TGTGCCAGCAGTTTTGGCTTAGGTAGCGGGAGGTACACAGATACGCAGTATTTT. Translation: CASSFGLGSGRYTDTQYF.

The V call is TRBV7-9, the J call TRBJ2-7; 11 nucleotides match TRBD2. Trimming took 5 bases from V and 5 from J; bases not matched to a gene: 5. The germline CDR1 and CDR2 sequences are SEHNR and FQNEAQ (reference sequence). The CDR3 is 14 residues long. The CDR3 region has the DNA TGTGCCAGCAGCCTTAGCGGGAGGGCCCACGAGCAGTACTTC. Its protein is CASSLSGRAHEQYF.

Details on this clone: Other nucleotide sequences from this sample produce the same CDR3. This sequence joins TRBV5-1 and TRBJ2-6; a possible D gene is TRBD2 (6 bases). V shed 1 base and J shed 1 base, with 6 bases lying between them. Germline loops: CDR1 SGHRS, CDR2 YFSETQ. The CDR3 has 15 amino acids. CDR3 nucleotide sequence: TGCGCCAGCAGCTTGAGCGGGTCTGGGGCCAACGTCCTGACTTTC. The encoded protein is CASSLSGSGANVLTF.

This clone is a singleton in its sample. The chain recombines TRBV23-1 with TRBJ1-1; D ambiguous. TRBV23-1 is known as an ORF, though its function is uncertain. The CDR3 extends over 11 amino acids. Trimming pared 6 bases from V and 4 bases from J, leaving 6 bases between. The CDR3 bases are TGCGCCAGCAGGTACAGCACTGAAGCTTTCTTT. Translation gives CASRYSTEAFF.

V usage is TRBV27 and J usage is TRBJ2-3; D unclear. The length of the CDR3 is 13 residues. The ends were cut back, 3 bases at V and 1 base at J, with 5 bases in the middle. Germline CDR1 is MNHEY and CDR2 is SMNVEV (reference sequence). CDR3 sequence (DNA): TGTGCCAGCAGTTTCAGACGCACAGATACGCAGTATTTT. It is translated as CASSFRRTDTQYF.

V gene TRBV18 combines with J gene TRBJ1-5, with D possibly being TRBD1 (6 bases). V lost 2 bases and J 0 bases, leaving 11 bases between the germline ends. This CDR3 is built from 16 residues. CDR1 is KGHSH and CDR2 is LQKENI in the germline V gene. The CDR3 DNA follows: TGTGCCAGCTCACCAACGGGGACATCTAGCAATCAGCCCCAGCATTTT. This codes for CASSPTGTSSNQPQHF.

J is TRBJ1-1 and V is TRBV28, with unresolved D. This CDR3 contains 11 residues. Germline CDR1 reads MDHEN; CDR2 reads SYDVKM. V was cut by 11 bases and J by 1 base, with 8 bases left in between. Written as DNA, the CDR3 is TGTGCCTGTACGGGGAACACTGAAGCTTTCTTT. Translating it yields CACTGNTEAFF.

This clone was recorded once. This rearrangement joins TRBV27 to TRBJ2-3, with 8 bases matching TRBD2. Trimming took 10 bases from V and 5 from J; bases not matched to a gene: 14. This CDR3 is built from 15 residues. Germline V gives CDR1 MNHEY, CDR2 SMNVEV (reference sequence). The CDR3 sequence: CATQEISGSGDTQYF. In nucleotides, the CDR3 is TGTGCCACCCAGGAGATCAGCGGGAGTGGAGATACGCAGTATTTT.

A remark on this clone: In the same sample, other DNA sequences code for this CDR3. This rearrangement joins TRBV2 to TRBJ2-3; 8 bases match TRBD2. Trimming took 4 bases from V and 4 from J; bases not matched to a gene: 4. The V gene's germline CDR1 is SNHLY and CDR2 FYNNEI. The CDR3 sequence is 14 residues long. The CDR3 spells CASSGLAGPDTQYF. CDR3 coding DNA: TGTGCCAGCAGTGGGTTAGCGGGGCCAGATACGCAGTATTTT.

In the case of this clone: This could be a read error, since a much larger clone is one nucleotide away. V gene TRBV7-6 combines with J gene TRBJ2-5, with unresolved D. Germline-derived CDR1 and CDR2 are SGHVS and FNYEAQ. The length of the CDR3 is 11 residues. V was clipped by 5 bases and J by 2 bases, with 3 bases between them. CDR3 bases: TGTGCCAGCAGCGCACAAGAGACCCAGTACTTC. Encoded protein: CASSAQETQYF.

The genes are TRBV5-1 and TRBJ1-5; D is unclear. CDR1 SGHRS and CDR2 YFSETQ come from the germline V gene. Trimming removed 7 bases at V and 4 bases at J, with 12 bases between. The CDR3 runs to 13 residues. CDR3 loop: CASAPGENQPQHF. The CDR3 DNA sequence: TGCGCCAGCGCCCCTGGAGAGAATCAGCCCCAGCATTTT.